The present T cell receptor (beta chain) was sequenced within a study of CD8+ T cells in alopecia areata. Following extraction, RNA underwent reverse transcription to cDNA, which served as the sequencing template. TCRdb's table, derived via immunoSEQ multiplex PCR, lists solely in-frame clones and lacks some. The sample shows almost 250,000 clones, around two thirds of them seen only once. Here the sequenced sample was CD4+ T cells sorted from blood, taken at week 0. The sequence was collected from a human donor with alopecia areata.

CDR3 nucleotide sequence: TGCGCCAGCAGCTTGGCGGGCGGCCCAATCTCCTACAATGAGCAGTTCTTC. It codes for CASSLAGGPISYNEQFF. The chain is built from TRBV5-1 and TRBJ2-1; D is ambiguous. Germline V gene data show CDR1 as SGHRS and CDR2 as YFSETQ. The ends were cut back, 0 bases at V and 0 bases at J, with 13 bases in the middle. This CDR3 has 17 amino acids.